Below, 17 T cell receptor beta chains from the same sample are listed, as sequenced in a study of T cells after yellow fever vaccination. Each CDR3 protein is one row after TCRdb ran MiXCR on the 5' RACE reads. This table holds hundreds of thousands of distinct CDR3 sequences, 8.7% found once. The source was PBMCs, collected on the day of the first yellow fever vaccination. Receptor source: a man aged 18 to 30 who received the YFV17D yellow fever vaccine.

The chain has TRBV20-1 and TRBJ2-7; TRBD2 matches at 11 bases. The CDR3 loop spans 20 amino acids. Germline values: CDR1 DFQATT, CDR2 SNEGSKA (reference sequence). V shed 3 bases and J 2 bases; nucleotides not matched to a gene: 21. CDR3 DNA sequence: TGCAGTGCTAGCGCCCGACCTAGCGGGGGGAGGGTTTTAATGACCTACGAGCAGTACTTC. Amino acid sequence: CSASARPSGGRVLMTYEQYF.

There are many counts of this clonotype. The V gene is TRBV7-9, the J gene TRBJ1-4; D remains unclear. CDR3 length: 16 amino acids. Germline V gene sequence: CDR1 SEHNR, CDR2 FQNEAQ (reference sequence). Trimming cost V 5 bases and J 4 bases, with 17 bases left between them. The CDR3 protein is CASSQSRALLNEKLFF. For the CDR3, the DNA is TGTGCCAGCAGCCAGTCGCGGGCCCTCCTTAATGAAAAACTGTTTTTT.

This clonotype was detected a few times. The chain is built from TRBV5-6 and TRBJ2-5, with 8 bases that match TRBD2. The CDR3 has 15 amino acids. The germline gives CDR1 SGHDT, CDR2 YYEEEE. V was clipped by 3 bases and J by 3 bases; unmatched bases: 7. The CDR3 protein is CASSSPRAGEETQYF. CDR3 DNA: TGTGCCAGCAGCTCACCTCGAGCGGGAGAAGAGACCCAGTACTTC. Together with reference TRBV5-6 and TRBJ2-5, the CDR3 gives the full variable domain: DAGVTQSPTHLIKTRGQQVTLRCSPKSGHDTVSWYQQALGQGPQFIFQYYEEEERQRGNFPDRFSGHQFPNYSSELNVNALLLGDSALYLCASSSPRAGEETQYFGPGTRLLVL.

This clonotype showed up just a few times. The CDR3 protein is CASSTGQGVSNEQFF. The CDR3 DNA sequence: TGTGCCAGCAGTACCGGACAGGGGGTTTCGAATGAGCAGTTCTTC. The chain joins TRBV6-1 to TRBJ2-1; 10 bases fit TRBD1. The CDR3 totals 15 residues. Germline CDR1 and CDR2: MNHNS and SASEGT. The ends lost 5 bases at V and 7 bases at J; junction bases unmatched: 8.

This clonotype was counted ten times or more. The V gene is TRBV20-1, the J gene TRBJ2-3, with 8 nucleotides matching TRBD2. CDR1 is DFQATT, CDR2 SNEGSKA, per germline (reference sequence). CDR3 size: 15 residues. Germline trimming cut 0 bases from V and 6 bases from J; bases unmatched to any gene: 8. The CDR3 DNA follows: TGCAGTGCTAGAGATAGGACGGGGGGGCTGGATACGCAGTATTTT. The encoded protein is CSARDRTGGLDTQYF.

J is TRBJ2-3 and V is TRBV7-2, with no clear D. V lost 1 base and J lost 6, with 11 bases in between. Germline V gives CDR1 SGHTA, CDR2 FQGNSA. This CDR3 has 14 residues. DNA of the CDR3: TGTGCCAGCAGCTTAGGGCTCTCGTGGGATACGCAGTATTTT. Translating gives CASSLGLSWDTQYF.

Ten or more counts support this clonotype. The chain has TRBV4-1 and TRBJ2-2; 9 bases align to TRBD2. In germline, CDR1 is MGHRA, CDR2 YSYEKL. This CDR3 has 17 amino acids. The ends lost 0 bases at V and 2 bases at J; junction bases unmatched: 4. DNA for the CDR3: TGCGCCAGCAGCCAAGAGATAGCGGGGGTTAACACCGGGGAGCTGTTTTTT. Protein product: CASSQEIAGVNTGELFF.

This clonotype was seen at least ten times. The CDR3: CASSGQSFTYGYTF. The CDR3 bases are TGTGCCAGCAGTGGACAGTCCTTTACCTATGGCTACACCTTC. The chain has TRBV6-2 or TRBV6-3 and TRBJ1-2; D is possibly TRBD1 (6 bases). Germline CDR1 is MNHEY and CDR2 is SVGEGT. V shed 5 bases and J shed 4 bases, with 14 bases lying between them. The CDR3 has 14 residues.

This clonotype was seen more than once but under ten times. The CDR3 loop is CASKGLETQYF. The CDR3 coding sequence is TGTGCCAGCAAAGGGTTGGAGACCCAGTACTTC. V gene TRBV27 combines with J gene TRBJ2-5; D unclear. Germline V gives CDR1 MNHEY, CDR2 SMNVEV (reference sequence). The length of the CDR3 is 11 residues. Trimming took off 7 bases at V and 5 bases at J, with 8 bases between the two ends.

The rearrangement joins TRBV9 to TRBJ2-1, with 11 positions matching TRBD2. This CDR3 comprises 16 residues. Germline V CDR1 and CDR2: SGDLS, YYNGEE. Trimming cost V 0 bases and J 8 bases; bases outside gene matches: 7. The CDR3 reads CASSVGLTSGVDEQFF. Written as DNA, the CDR3 is TGTGCCAGCAGCGTAGGACTGACTAGCGGGGTGGATGAGCAGTTCTTC.

The sample holds a few counts of this clonotype. V and J are TRBV20-1 and TRBJ1-1, with TRBD1 as a possible D gene (5 bases). CDR1 and CDR2 (germline): DFQATT, SNEGSKA (reference sequence). V dropped 4 bases and J dropped 1 base, with 16 bases sitting between them. The CDR3 runs 15 residues. The CDR3 spells CSAISGNLGNTEAFF. Here the CDR3 DNA reads TGCAGTGCTATCTCAGGGAACCTTGGGAACACTGAAGCTTTCTTT.

The chain is built from TRBV7-8 and TRBJ1-1, with D perhaps TRBD1 (5 bases). The CDR3 is 16 residues long. Per the germline V gene, CDR1 is SGHVS and CDR2 is FQNEAQ. V shed 5 bases and J shed 0 bases, with 16 bases lying between them. The CDR3 loop is CASSPGQAGLNTEAFF. The DNA of the CDR3 is TGTGCCAGCAGCCCTGGGCAGGCAGGGCTGAACACTGAAGCTTTCTTT.

The rearrangement links TRBV6-1 to TRBJ2-1; D perhaps matches TRBD2 (6 bases). This CDR3 spans 14 amino acids. From germline, CDR1 is MNHNS and CDR2 SASEGT. The V and J ends lost 7 bases and 3 bases respectively, with 13 bases between them. CDR3 sequence (DNA): TGTGCCAGCAACCGGGGGACCGTCTACAATGAGCAGTTCTTC. The encoded protein is CASNRGTVYNEQFF.

The chain joins TRBV5-1 to TRBJ2-3; 7 bases fit TRBD2. This CDR3 has 18 residues. CDR1 and CDR2 from the germline V gene are SGHRS and YFSETQ. With V trimmed by 5 bases and J by 3 bases, 18 bases remained unmatched. CDR3: CASRSVVPQGGTTDTQYF. CDR3 coding DNA: TGCGCCAGCAGATCGGTCGTTCCCCAGGGAGGGACGACAGATACGCAGTATTTT.

This clonotype was seen more than once but under ten times. The rearrangement joins TRBV7-9 to TRBJ2-1; D perhaps matches TRBD2 (6 bases). The germline CDR1 and CDR2 sequences are SEHNR and FQNEAQ (reference sequence). The CDR3 is 12 amino acids. V lost 5 bases to trimming and J lost 15 bases, with 17 bases between them. This CDR3 is CASSPRRGLPFF. Written as DNA, the CDR3 is TGTGCCAGCAGCCCACGACGGGGGTTGCCGTTCTTC.

This clonotype was recorded a few times. This sequence joins TRBV5-1 and TRBJ1-1, with 7 bases aligning to TRBD1. Looked up from germline, CDR1 is SGHRS and CDR2 is YFSETQ. The CDR3 covers 14 residues. V was clipped by 4 bases and J by 5 bases; unmatched bases: 8. The CDR3 coding sequence is TGCGCCAGCAGCCTGAACTCAGGGGGTACTGAAGCTTTCTTT. This sequence encodes CASSLNSGGTEAFF.

In this sample, this clonotype turned up many times. This chain links TRBV7-8 with TRBJ1-3; D is ambiguous. Germline V CDR1 and CDR2: SGHVS, FQNEAQ. The CDR3 totals 16 residues. V was shortened by 5 bases and J by 0 bases, with 14 bases between the two germline ends. The DNA for the CDR3 is TGTGCCAGCAGCCCCCGTGAGGTTTCCTCTGGAAACACCATATATTTT. Its protein product is CASSPREVSSGNTIYF.